The text below deals with one T cell receptor (beta chain). Which antigen it targets is not known. No base qualities exist here, and no much larger clone lies one base off it. The record originates from a study of blood T cells in healthy people across ages (dated by TCRdb to between 2015 and 2016). Background for the entire study: In model experiments, roughly one uniquely barcoded TCR beta cDNA molecule per two T cells was captured by template switching. The study measured age-related changes in TCR beta repertoire diversity using deep sequencing normalized with unique cDNA molecular identifiers. Four age groups were formed from the donors: young (average approximately 17 years), middle-aged (around 40), aged (about 68) and long-lived (about 80). To avoid experimental bias, donors of different ages were spread randomly across the sequencing lanes. Two additional independent replicas of 1 million unique cDNA reads from the same blood draw were analyzed for two donors (one aged 18 to 30 and one aged 80 or older).

Library construction relied on 5' RACE. Sequencing was performed on an Illumina HiSeq 2500. A second PCR of roughly 7 to 11 cycles was performed with a sample-barcoded 5' primer and a J-beta primer mix. A unique molecular identifier was introduced onto each TCR beta cDNA molecule by a template-switch 5' adaptor carrying 12 random nucleotides. At least 2.5 million CDR3-containing paired-end reads were obtained from each sample. All of the RNA was converted into first-strand cDNA using the Mint cDNA synthesis kit, with a TRBC-specific oligonucleotide serving as the primer. After uracil-DNA glycosylase treatment, a first 18-cycle PCR used universal primers M1SS and BC2_uni_R on all cDNA. Turning to the authors' computational methods: For normalization, 1 million high-quality reads, each with a distinct molecular identifier, were randomly selected from each sample. Reads sharing molecular identifiers were discarded rather than binned into consensus sequences. MiTCR, with a Q25 quality threshold and the strictest error-elimination algorithm, was used for CDR3 identification, clonotype clustering and error correction. Lower-bound total TCR beta diversity was estimated with a nonparametric unseen species model using Euler transformation. The public reads were reprocessed in TCRdb via fastp at Q25 and MiXCR, keeping in-frame beta chains. One record per CDR3 amino acid sequence lists the most common genes and DNA. None of the V and J calls come from the authors' own analysis; TCRdb made them. The sample includes over 1,500,000 distinct CDR3 sequences, with 49% observed a single time. The leading ten clones occupy approximately 2% of the sample.

CDR1 and CDR2 (SGHRS, YFSETQ) derive from the germline V gene. At the junction V is shortened by 4 bases and J by 0 bases, with 12 bases in between. The CDR3 covers 15 residues, taking in both the cysteine and the phenylalanine. Only the CDR3 region is kept as DNA, spanning 45 bases read in frame from base 1. General conclusions and limits of the study: A strong correlation was found between observed TCR beta diversity and the percentage of naive T cells measured by flow cytometry. As age increased, observed TCR beta diversity per million T cells dropped in a roughly linear way, and a significant reduction was already evident by age about 40. Estimates of total diversity based on one million sequenced T cells were regarded as lower bounds and as underestimates. Bulk unsorted PBMC profiling prevented conclusive comparison of naive and antigen-experienced compartments. Compared with the aged group, the long-lived group had more naive CD4+ T cells, fewer expanded clones and increased TCR diversity, suggesting age selection. Because the CMV infection status of the donors was unknown, age-related changes in expanded clonotypes may potentially have been confounded.

The donors were 40 or so Caucasian individuals from Russia, aged roughly 6 to 90 years, who were systemically healthy. Each donor gave about 9.8 milliliters of peripheral blood, drawn into EDTA-treated Vacutainer tubes. Ficoll-Paque density-gradient centrifugation was used to isolate PBMCs, with at least 7 million per sample. Trizol reagent was used to extract total RNA from PBMCs, with at least 5 micrograms per sample. The percentages of naive CD45RAhigh/CD27high T cells were determined by flow cytometry on a PBMC aliquot from every donor. This sequence was found in a woman aged 40 to 55 in good health. Recombination joined TRBV5-1 with TRBJ2-3, with a tentative D gene TRBD2 over 5 matching bases. Sequencing used blood. The CDR3 protein is CASSTDWPSTDTQYF. The sequence in DNA is TGCGCCAGCAGCACGGACTGGCCTAGCACAGATACGCAGTATTTT.